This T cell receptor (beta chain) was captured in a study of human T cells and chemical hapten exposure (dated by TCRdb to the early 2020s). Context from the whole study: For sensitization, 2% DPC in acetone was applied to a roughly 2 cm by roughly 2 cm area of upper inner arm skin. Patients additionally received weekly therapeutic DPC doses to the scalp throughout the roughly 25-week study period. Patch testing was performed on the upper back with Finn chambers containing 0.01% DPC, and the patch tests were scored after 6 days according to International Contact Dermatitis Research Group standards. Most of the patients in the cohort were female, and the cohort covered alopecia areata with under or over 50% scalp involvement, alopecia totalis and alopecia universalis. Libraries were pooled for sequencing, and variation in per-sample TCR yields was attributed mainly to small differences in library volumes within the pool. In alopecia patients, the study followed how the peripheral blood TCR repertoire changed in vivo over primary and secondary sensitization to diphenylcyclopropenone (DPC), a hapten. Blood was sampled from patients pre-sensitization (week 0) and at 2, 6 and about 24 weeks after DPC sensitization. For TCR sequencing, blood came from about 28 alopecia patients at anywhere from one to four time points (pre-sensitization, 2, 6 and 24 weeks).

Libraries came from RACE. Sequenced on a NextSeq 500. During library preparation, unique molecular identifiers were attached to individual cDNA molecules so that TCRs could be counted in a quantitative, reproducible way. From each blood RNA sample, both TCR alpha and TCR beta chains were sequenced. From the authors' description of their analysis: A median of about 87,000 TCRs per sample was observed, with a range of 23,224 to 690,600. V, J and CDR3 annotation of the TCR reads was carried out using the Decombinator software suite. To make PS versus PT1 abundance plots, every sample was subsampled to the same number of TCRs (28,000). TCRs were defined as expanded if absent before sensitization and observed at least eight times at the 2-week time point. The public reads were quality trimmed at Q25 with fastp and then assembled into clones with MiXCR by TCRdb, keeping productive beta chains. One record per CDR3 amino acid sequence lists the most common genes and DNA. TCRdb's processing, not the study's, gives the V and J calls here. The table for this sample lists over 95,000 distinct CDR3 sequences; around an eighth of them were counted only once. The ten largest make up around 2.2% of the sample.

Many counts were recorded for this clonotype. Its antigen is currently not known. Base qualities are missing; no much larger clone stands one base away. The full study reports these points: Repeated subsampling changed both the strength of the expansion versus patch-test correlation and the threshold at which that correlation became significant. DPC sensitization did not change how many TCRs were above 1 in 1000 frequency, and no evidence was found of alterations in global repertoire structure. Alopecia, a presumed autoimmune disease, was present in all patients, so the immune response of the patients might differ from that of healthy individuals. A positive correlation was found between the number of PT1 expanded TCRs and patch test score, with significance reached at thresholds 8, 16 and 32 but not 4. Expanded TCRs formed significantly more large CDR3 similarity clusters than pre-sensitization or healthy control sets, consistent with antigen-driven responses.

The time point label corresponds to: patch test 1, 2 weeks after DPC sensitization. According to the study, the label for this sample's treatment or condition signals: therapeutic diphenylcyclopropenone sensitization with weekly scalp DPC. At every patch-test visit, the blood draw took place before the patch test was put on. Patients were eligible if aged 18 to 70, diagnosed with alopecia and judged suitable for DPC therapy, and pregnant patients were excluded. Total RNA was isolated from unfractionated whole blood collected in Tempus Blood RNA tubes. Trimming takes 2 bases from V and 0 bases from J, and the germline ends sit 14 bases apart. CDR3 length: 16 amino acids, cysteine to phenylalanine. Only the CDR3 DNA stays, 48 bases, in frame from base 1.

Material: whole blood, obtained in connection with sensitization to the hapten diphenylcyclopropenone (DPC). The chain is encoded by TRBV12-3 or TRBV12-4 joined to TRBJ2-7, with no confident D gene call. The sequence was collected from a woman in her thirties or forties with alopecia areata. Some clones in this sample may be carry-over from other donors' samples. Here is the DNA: TGTGCCAGCAGTTTATCCCCAGCCGGGCGCTCCTACGAGCAGTACTTC. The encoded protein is CASSLSPAGRSYEQYF.